Listed below are T cell receptor beta chains from one sample, sequenced in a study of shared clonotypes between healthy human individuals. Clones were read by immunoSEQ multiplex PCR, and TCRdb kept only the in-frame ones, dropping some. The sample yields 2 million to 2.5 million clones, approximately 95% seen once. Sequenced: naive CD4+ T cells from PBMCs. Every receptor here comes from a man aged 18-30 years in good health. Some clones in this sample may be carry-over from other donors' samples. Each CDR3 is given with its conserved first and last residue. The D gene is left open where the match is weak. Size tells how often a clone was seen (once, few, many) or the class of an expanded clone, and some rows leave it out.

cdr3_aa	cdr3_nt	v_call	clone_size	j_call	d_call
CASSLYRYRSNIQYF	TGTGCCAGCAGTTTATACCGGTACAGGTCGAACATTCAGTACTTC	TRBV28	NA	TRBJ2-4	NA
CAIRAQEGDQPQHF	TGTGCCATCCGGGCCCAAGAGGGGGATCAGCCCCAGCATTTT	TRBV10-3	NA	TRBJ1-5	NA
CASSFRGGDGYTF	TGTGCCAGCAGCTTCAGGGGAGGGGATGGCTACACCTTC	TRBV7-2	NA	TRBJ1-2	NA
CASSTGQGGPYEQYF	TGTGCCAGCTCAACCGGACAGGGTGGCCCGTACGAGCAGTACTTC	TRBV18	NA	TRBJ2-7	TRBD1
CASTHRDRVNQPQHF	TGTGCCAGCACCCACCGGGACAGGGTCAATCAGCCCCAGCATTTT	TRBV28	NA	TRBJ1-5	TRBD1
CASSLIRGPGGTIYF	TGTGCCAGCAGTTTGATCCGCGGCCCTGGGGGCACCATATATTTT	TRBV28	NA	TRBJ1-3	NA
CATSREASWETQYF	TGTGCCACCAGCAGAGAAGCTAGCTGGGAGACCCAGTACTTC	TRBV15	NA	TRBJ2-5	NA
CARSRPDRVSNQPQHF	TGTGCCAGAAGTCGACCGGACAGGGTAAGCAATCAGCCCCAGCATTTT	TRBV5-3	once	TRBJ1-5	TRBD1
CASSPFGPEAFF	TGTGCCAGCAGCCCCTTCGGGCCTGAAGCTTTCTTT	TRBV9	NA	TRBJ1-1	NA
CASSQSIRRSGELFF	TGTGCCAGCAGCCAGTCTATTCGGCGAAGCGGGGAGCTGTTTTTT	TRBV14	NA	TRBJ2-2	NA
CASSPGLVNEQFF	TGCGCCAGCAGCCCGGGGCTGGTCAATGAGCAGTTCTTC	TRBV5-1	NA	TRBJ2-1	NA
CASSPQTSLTYNEQFF	TGTGCCAGCAGCCCACAGACTAGCTTGACCTACAATGAGCAGTTCTTC	TRBV9	NA	TRBJ2-1	TRBD2
CAISGTGQDGYTF	TGTGCCATCAGTGGTACGGGGCAGGACGGCTACACCTTC	TRBV10-3	NA	TRBJ1-2	NA
CASSLPWGNSQETQYF	TGCGCCAGCAGCTTGCCATGGGGTAATTCCCAAGAGACCCAGTACTTC	TRBV5-1	NA	TRBJ2-5	NA
CASRSSGTGTYEQYF	TGCGCCAGCAGATCATCCGGGACAGGGACTTACGAGCAGTACTTC	TRBV5-1	NA	TRBJ2-7	TRBD1
CSVEVLRQGSGTQYF	TGCAGCGTTGAAGTACTAAGACAGGGGTCGGGGACCCAGTACTTC	TRBV29-1	NA	TRBJ2-5	TRBD1
CASSLRRMNTEAFF	TGTGCCAGCAGTTTGCGGAGAATGAACACTGAAGCTTTCTTT	TRBV28	NA	TRBJ1-1	NA
CASSPGTVEYEQYF	TGTGCCAGCAGCCCGGGGACCGTAGAATACGAGCAGTACTTC	TRBV7-9	NA	TRBJ2-7	NA
CASTTTGERRNTIYF	TGTGCCAGTACTACGACAGGGGAAAGAAGAAACACCATATATTTT	TRBV19	NA	TRBJ1-3	TRBD1
CASSGGWGQPQHF	TGTGCCAGCAGTGGGGGGTGGGGTCAGCCCCAGCATTTT	TRBV6-1	NA	TRBJ1-5	NA
CASSPSVNRDTYEQYF	TGTGCCAGCTCACCATCGGTCAACAGGGATACCTACGAGCAGTACTTC	TRBV18	few	TRBJ2-7	NA
CASSQQTGAGEKLFF	TGCGCCAGCAGCCAGCAGACAGGGGCCGGGGAAAAACTGTTTTTT	TRBV5-1	NA	TRBJ1-4	TRBD1
CASSRSAGQITGELFF	TGTGCCAGCAGCAGATCGGCGGGACAAATAACCGGGGAGCTGTTTTTT	TRBV9	once	TRBJ2-2	NA
CASLRDGTGDGETQYF	TGTGCCAGCCTACGTGATGGGACAGGGGATGGAGAGACCCAGTACTTC	TRBV7-7	NA	TRBJ2-5	TRBD1
CSVEDGSGSSYNEQFF	TGCAGCGTTGAAGATGGGAGCGGAAGCTCCTACAATGAGCAGTTCTTC	TRBV29-1	NA	TRBJ2-1	NA
CASSLLSGRNTEAFF	TGTGCCAGCAGCTTATTATCGGGAAGAAACACTGAAGCTTTCTTT	TRBV11-2	NA	TRBJ1-1	NA
CASSEQGRAEAFF	TGTGCCAGCAGTGAACAGGGTAGGGCGGAAGCTTTCTTT	TRBV2	once	TRBJ1-1	NA
CASRFRPSTSGPNNEQFF	TGTGCAAGTCGCTTCAGACCTTCAACTAGCGGCCCCAACAATGAGCAGTTCTTC	TRBV12-2	NA	TRBJ2-1	NA
CASSPVSGNTIYF	TGTGCCAGCTCACCGGTCTCTGGAAACACCATATATTTT	TRBV18	NA	TRBJ1-3	NA
CASSYSGTGYEQYF	TGTGCCAGCAGCTACTCCGGGACAGGGTACGAGCAGTACTTC	TRBV28	NA	TRBJ2-7	TRBD1
CASSLLAGKYNEQFF	TGTGCCAGTAGCCTACTAGCGGGAAAGTACAATGAGCAGTTCTTC	TRBV19	NA	TRBJ2-1	TRBD2
CASGQGTSDEQFF	TGTGCCAGTGGACAGGGTACCTCCGATGAGCAGTTCTTC	TRBV28	NA	TRBJ2-1	TRBD1
CASSRRQGTDIQYF	TGCGCCAGCAGCCGGAGACAGGGTACGGACATTCAGTACTTC	TRBV5-1	NA	TRBJ2-4	TRBD1
CAWKPYNYGYTF	TGTGCCTGGAAGCCATATAACTATGGCTACACCTTC	TRBV30	NA	TRBJ1-2	NA